These T cell receptor beta chains were read from a single sample in a study of blood T cell repertoires in COVID-19. Data came from immunoSEQ multiplex PCR; TCRdb stores just in-frame clones and leaves some out. The sample has under 300,000 clones; around nine tenths are singletons. Sample: peripheral blood. These receptors originate from a man aged 45-60 years with acute or convalescent COVID-19. Both conserved end residues are part of each CDR3. D genes are given only for firm matches. Size values are once, few and many counts, or a class for expanded clones, and some rows have none.

v_call	j_call	clone_size	d_call	cdr3_aa	cdr3_nt
TRBV3-1/TRBV3-2	TRBJ2-5	-	TRBD1	CASRHRGGPETQYF	TGTGCCAGCAGGCACCGAGGGGGCCCAGAGACCCAGTACTTC
TRBV6-6	TRBJ1-3	once	-	CASSYVAGGGNTIYF	TGTGCCAGCAGTTACGTGGCGGGAGGTGGAAACACCATATATTTT
TRBV6-1	TRBJ2-7	-	-	CASSEQGWYEQYF	TGTGCCAGCAGTGAACAGGGATGGTACGAGCAGTACTTC
TRBV11-2	TRBJ1-6	-	-	CASSLDRVNSPLHF	TGTGCCAGCAGCTTAGACAGGGTTAATTCACCCCTCCACTTT
TRBV9	TRBJ2-1	-	-	CASSFTLEANEQFF	TGTGCCAGCAGCTTCACACTAGAAGCCAATGAGCAGTTCTTC
TRBV5-6	TRBJ1-2	-	-	CASSLVGEAGNYGYTF	TGTGCCAGCAGCTTGGTCGGCGAGGCAGGGAACTATGGCTACACCTTC
TRBV12-5	TRBJ1-4	-	TRBD1	CASGLVRVGGGQANEKLFF	TGTGCTAGTGGTTTGGTACGGGTGGGAGGGGGACAGGCTAATGAAAAACTGTTTTTT
TRBV19	TRBJ2-5	-	-	CASSMEETQYF	TGTGCCAGTAGTATGGAGGAGACCCAGTACTTC
TRBV19	TRBJ1-4	-	-	CASSIVGREKLFF	TGTGCCAGTAGTATTGTAGGGAGGGAAAAACTGTTTTTT
TRBV7-8	TRBJ2-5	-	TRBD1	CASSLHGTVQETQYF	TGTGCCAGCAGCTTACACGGGACAGTACAAGAGACCCAGTACTTC
TRBV2	TRBJ1-2	-	-	CASRGRVHGYTF	TGTGCCAGCAGAGGCAGGGTACATGGCTACACCTTC
TRBV21-1	TRBJ2-3	-	-	CASSKTSGGAAPDTQYF	TGTGCCAGCAGCAAAACTAGCGGGGGGGCCGCGCCAGATACGCAGTATTTT
TRBV5-8	TRBJ2-5	-	TRBD1	CASSLIRGPETQYF	TGTGCCAGCAGCTTGATTAGGGGGCCCGAGACCCAGTACTTC
TRBV4-2	TRBJ1-6	-	-	CASSQEGGGHSPLHF	TGTGCCAGCAGCCAAGAAGGTGGGGGCCATTCACCCCTCCACTTT
TRBV5-5	TRBJ1-1	-	-	CASSYQGITEAFF	TGTGCCAGCAGTTATCAGGGGATCACTGAAGCTTTCTTT
TRBV5-1	TRBJ2-5	-	TRBD2	CASTNPGGGLVETQYF	TGCGCCAGCACCAACCCGGGGGGGGGTTTGGTGGAGACCCAGTACTTC
TRBV10-3	TRBJ1-5	-	-	CAISDGPVGLQPQHF	TGTGCCATCAGTGACGGGCCGGTAGGACTCCAGCCCCAGCATTTT
TRBV6-6	TRBJ2-2	-	TRBD2	CASSSSGLAGTGELFF	TGTGCCAGCAGTTCCTCGGGACTAGCGGGGACCGGGGAGCTGTTTTTT
TRBV10-3	TRBJ1-1	-	-	CAISESAEAFF	TGTGCCATCAGTGAGTCGGCAGAAGCTTTCTTT
TRBV18	TRBJ2-1	-	-	CASFTGTQSSYNEQFF	TGTGCCAGCTTCACCGGGACACAGAGTTCCTACAATGAGCAGTTCTTC
TRBV5-1	TRBJ2-5	-	TRBD2	CASSSESPSGDLQETQYF	TGCGCCAGCAGCTCAGAGTCTCCTAGCGGGGACCTCCAAGAGACCCAGTACTTC
TRBV3-1/TRBV3-2	TRBJ2-2	-	-	CASSLGLGLKGGGELFF	TGTGCCAGCAGCCTGGGCCTAGGCCTCAAAGGAGGGGGGGAGCTGTTTTTT
TRBV7-3	TRBJ2-5	-	TRBD1	CASSPGTGRPPQETQYF	TGTGCCAGCAGCCCTGGGACAGGGAGGCCCCCCCAAGAGACCCAGTACTTC
TRBV10-1	TRBJ2-2	-	-	CASSHSPTGELFF	TGCGCCAGCAGTCATAGCCCCACCGGGGAGCTGTTTTTT
TRBV12-5	TRBJ1-5	-	TRBD1	CASGLVLVGTGILLQPQHF	TGTGCTAGTGGTTTGGTACTGGTAGGGACAGGGATCCTCCTTCAGCCCCAGCATTTT
TRBV5-1	TRBJ2-3	-	TRBD2	CASTIGLAGTDTQYF	TGCGCCAGCACCATAGGGCTAGCGGGCACAGATACGCAGTATTTT
TRBV9	TRBJ1-3	-	-	CASSVDLGEGNTIYF	TGTGCCAGCAGCGTAGATCTCGGGGAGGGAAACACCATATATTTT
TRBV5-1	TRBJ2-3	-	-	CASRNLLDTQYF	TGCGCCAGCAGGAACTTATTAGATACGCAGTATTTT
TRBV3-1/TRBV3-2	TRBJ1-2	-	TRBD1	CASSQGRGLGYTF	TGTGCCAGCAGCCAGGGCAGGGGGCTTGGCTACACCTTC
TRBV10-2	TRBJ1-1	once	-	CASSGGNTEAFF	TGCGCCAGCAGTGGAGGGAATACTGAAGCTTTCTTT
TRBV28	TRBJ1-4	-	TRBD1	CASSFNSQGGEKLFF	TGTGCCAGCAGTTTCAACTCCCAGGGGGGTGAAAAACTGTTTTTT
TRBV27	TRBJ1-1	-	TRBD1	CASTSRTGVGTEAFF	TGTGCCAGCACCTCTCGGACAGGGGTTGGAACTGAAGCTTTCTTT
TRBV5-1	TRBJ1-2	-	TRBD1	CASSPPTGDYGYTF	TGCGCCAGCAGCCCTCCAACAGGGGACTATGGCTACACCTTC
TRBV21-1	TRBJ2-5	-	-	CASSKPPRGLLETQYF	TGTGCCAGCAGCAAACCCCCCAGGGGGCTTTTGGAGACCCAGTACTTC
TRBV29-1	TRBJ1-2	-	-	CSVVGLYGYTF	TGCAGCGTTGTCGGTCTCTATGGCTACACCTTC
TRBV12-3/TRBV12-4	TRBJ1-1	-	-	CASSLRGNTEAFF	TGTGCCAGCAGTTTAAGAGGGAACACTGAAGCTTTCTTT
TRBV30	TRBJ1-2	-	-	CAWSVRDTVGGYTF	TGTGCCTGGAGTGTAAGGGACACTGTAGGTGGCTACACCTTC
TRBV16	TRBJ1-2	-	-	CASSGQGRLYGYTF	TGTGCCAGCAGCGGGCAGGGCCGCCTCTATGGCTACACCTTC
TRBV2	TRBJ1-3	-	-	CASSESVLGNTIYF	TGTGCCAGCAGTGAATCGGTTTTGGGAAACACCATATATTTT
TRBV10-3	TRBJ2-5	-	TRBD1	CAIRTGDGETQYF	TGTGCCATCAGAACAGGGGACGGCGAGACCCAGTACTTC
TRBV18	TRBJ1-1	-	-	CASSPTAENTEAFF	TGTGCCAGCTCACCGACAGCAGAGAACACTGAAGCTTTCTTT
TRBV5-4	TRBJ1-2	-	TRBD1	CASSPQGGYGYTF	TGTGCCAGCAGCCCCCAGGGGGGCTATGGCTACACCTTC
TRBV4-1	TRBJ1-2	-	-	CASSQTWDTTYGYTF	TGCGCCAGCAGCCAAACGTGGGACACAACCTATGGCTACACCTTC
TRBV4-1	TRBJ1-1	-	TRBD1	CASSQEATGVGTEAFF	TGCGCCAGCAGCCAAGAGGCGACAGGGGTGGGAACTGAAGCTTTCTTT
TRBV4-1	TRBJ2-7	-	TRBD1	CASSQPGQGAGEQYF	TGCGCCAGCAGCCAACCGGGACAGGGGGCCGGCGAGCAGTACTTC
TRBV25-1	TRBJ1-1	-	-	CASSLNTEAFF	TGTGCCAGCAGCCTTAACACTGAAGCTTTCTTT